This T cell receptor (beta chain) is from a study of neurological immune-mediated disorders. Broader study findings: HTLV-1-associated myelopathy ranked highest for TCR clonal expansion and multiple sclerosis lowest, beneath healthy controls.

This clonotype was seen many times. The antigen remains unidentified. The cDNA was generated by 5'RACE with 10-nucleotide random UMIs. In each sequencing run, over 180 million TCR-beta sequences were generated from 15-18 subjects. TCRdb reprocessed the 5' RACE reads with MiXCR, giving one entry per CDR3 protein. The repertoire holds 67,000 or so distinct CDR3 sequences, with roughly an eighth as singletons. Time point here: longitudinal time-point 1 (baseline). The sample comprised PBMCs. The sequence was obtained from a female donor with HTLV-1-associated myelopathy (HAM/TSP).

The CDR3 DNA is TGCGCCAGCAGCCATACCAGGGGAGCTAACTATGGCTACACCTTC. Translation gives CASSHTRGANYGYTF. The V and J genes are TRBV5-1 and TRBJ1-2; D is possibly TRBD1 (6 bases). V shed 4 bases and J shed 0 bases, with 13 bases lying between them. The CDR3 loop spans 15 amino acids. The germline CDR1 and CDR2 sequences are SGHRS and YFSETQ.